This TCR beta chain was obtained from a study of T cell repertoires in aging, cancer and after chemotherapy. At the level of the study: Six age groups, ranging from 30 or younger to 70 or older, included the donors. Patients with glioblastoma brain tumors were sampled before and after temozolomide-based therapy.

This clonotype is large by share. Its specificity is unknown. The germline V gene encodes CDR1 SEHNR and CDR2 FQNEAQ (reference sequence). This CDR3 has 14 amino acids. V dropped 2 bases and J dropped 6 bases, with 10 bases sitting between them. Study-wide points: Median generation probability rose over the chemotherapy interval in each cancer cohort, suggesting rebound thymic output. Untreated cancer patients had significantly lower blood TCR diversity than age-matched healthy donors.

Multiplex touch-down PCR with TRB-A/B primers amplified rearranged V-D-J TRB sequences. TCRdb reanalysed the multiplex PCR reads using MiXCR and keeps one entry per CDR3 protein. The sample carries more than 1,500 distinct CDR3 sequences, 31% recorded once. Amplification of TCR beta used genomic DNA extracted from peripheral blood. The sequence was collected from a human donor with a solid tumor. Sequenced: blood. This chain connects TRBV7-9 to TRBJ1-4; D uncertain. The CDR3 loop is CASSLRREDEKLFF. CDR3 in DNA: TGTGCCAGCAGCTTACGGAGGGAGGATGAAAAACTGTTTTTT.